The sequence of this T cell receptor (beta chain) was determined in a study of T cell responses to AZD1222 COVID-19 vaccine. Study summary: Samples with a second dose at about 4 or about 12 weeks were pooled together. Whole-study findings and limits: It should be noted that donors were predominantly white British and more often female, and clonal diversity was possibly underestimated. Among spike-specific TCRs, nearly half reportedly target unmutated variant regions.

The method was immunoSEQ multiplex PCR; TCRdb's version includes in-frame clones alone and lacks a portion of them. The sample lists around 130,000 clones, about 93% seen once, with 5.4% in the top ten. The CDR3 is made up of 12 amino acids. CDR1 GTSNPN and CDR2 SVGIG come from the germline V gene (reference sequence). Trimming removed 3 bases from V and 7 bases from J, with 12 bases in between. This clone was seen only once. The antigen remains unidentified. Source: peripheral blood, taken on day 0 of AZD1222 vaccination. The TCR comes from an adult in good health. This chain links TRBV30 with TRBJ1-2, with D perhaps matching TRBD1 (5 bases). The chain's CDR3 is CAWSQGGGGYTF. DNA of the CDR3: TGTGCCTGGAGCCAGGGTGGAGGTGGCTACACCTTC.